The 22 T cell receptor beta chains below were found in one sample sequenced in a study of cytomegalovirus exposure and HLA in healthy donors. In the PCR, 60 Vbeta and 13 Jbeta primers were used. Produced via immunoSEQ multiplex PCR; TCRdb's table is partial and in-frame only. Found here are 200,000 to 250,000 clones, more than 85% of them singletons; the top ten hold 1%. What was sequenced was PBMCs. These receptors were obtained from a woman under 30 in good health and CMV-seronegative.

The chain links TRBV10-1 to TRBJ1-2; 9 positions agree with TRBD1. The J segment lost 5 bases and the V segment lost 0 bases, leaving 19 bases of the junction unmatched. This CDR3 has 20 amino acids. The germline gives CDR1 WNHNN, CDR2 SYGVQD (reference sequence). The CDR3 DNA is TGCGCCAGCAGTGAGTCGATGGCCGGGATCGGGACAGGGTCGCGGTATGGCTACACCTTC. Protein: CASSESMAGIGTGSRYGYTF.

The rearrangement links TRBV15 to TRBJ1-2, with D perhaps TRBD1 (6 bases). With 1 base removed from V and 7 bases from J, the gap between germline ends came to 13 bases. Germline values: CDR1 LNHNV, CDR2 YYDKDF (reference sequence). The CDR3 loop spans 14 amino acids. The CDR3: CATSRGGGAGGYTF. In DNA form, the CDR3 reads TGTGCCACCAGCAGAGGCGGGGGGGCGGGTGGCTACACCTTC.

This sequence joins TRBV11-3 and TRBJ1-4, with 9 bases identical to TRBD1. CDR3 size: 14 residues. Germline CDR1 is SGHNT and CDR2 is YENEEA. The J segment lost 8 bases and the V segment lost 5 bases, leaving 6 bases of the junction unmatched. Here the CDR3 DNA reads TGTGCCAGCAGCCAGAGACAGGGGGGCGAAAAACTGTTTTTT. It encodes CASSQRQGGEKLFF. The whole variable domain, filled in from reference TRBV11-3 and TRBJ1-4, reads EAGVVQSPRYKIIEKKQPVAFWCNPISGHNTLYWYLQNLGQGPELLIRYENEEAVDDSQLPKDRFSAERLKGVDSTLKIQPAELGDSAVYLCASSQRQGGEKLFFGSGTQLSVL.

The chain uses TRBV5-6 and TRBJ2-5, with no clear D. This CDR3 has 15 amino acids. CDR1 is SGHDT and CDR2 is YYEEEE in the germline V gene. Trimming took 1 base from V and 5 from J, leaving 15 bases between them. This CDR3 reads CASSLLSIKEETQYF. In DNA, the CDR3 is TGTGCCAGCAGCTTGTTGTCTATAAAGGAGGAGACCCAGTACTTC.

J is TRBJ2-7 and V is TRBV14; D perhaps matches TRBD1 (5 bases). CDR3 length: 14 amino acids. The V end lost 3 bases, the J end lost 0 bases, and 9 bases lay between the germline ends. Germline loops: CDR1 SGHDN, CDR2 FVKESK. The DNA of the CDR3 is TGTGCCAGCAGCCAGGACATTAGCTCCTACGAGCAGTACTTC. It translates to CASSQDISSYEQYF.

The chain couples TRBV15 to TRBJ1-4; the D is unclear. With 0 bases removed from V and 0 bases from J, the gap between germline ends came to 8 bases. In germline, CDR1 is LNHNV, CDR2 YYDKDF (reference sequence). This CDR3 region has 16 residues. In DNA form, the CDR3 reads TGTGCCACCAGCAGAGATGAGGGAGCAACTAATGAAAAACTGTTTTTT. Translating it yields CATSRDEGATNEKLFF. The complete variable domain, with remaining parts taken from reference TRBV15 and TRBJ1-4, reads DAMVIQNPRYQVTQFGKPVTLSCSQTLNHNVMYWYQQKSSQAPKLLFHYYDKDFNNEADTPDNFQSRRPNTSFCFLDIRSPGLGDTAMYLCATSRDEGATNEKLFFGSGTQLSVL.

The CDR3 is CASSLNRGGDTQYF. The CDR3 nucleotides read TGCGCCAGCAGCTTGAATAGGGGAGGAGATACGCAGTATTTT. The V and J genes are TRBV5-1 and TRBJ2-3; a weak D match, TRBD2 (6 bases). The CDR3 length is 14 residues. Germline V gene sequence: CDR1 SGHRS, CDR2 YFSETQ. Deletions cut 1 base from V and 5 bases from J, with 11 bases between. The whole variable domain, remainder taken from reference TRBV5-1 and TRBJ2-3, is KAGVTQTPRYLIKTRGQQVTLSCSPISGHRSVSWYQQTPGQGLQFLFEYFSETQRNKGNFPGRFSGRQFSNSRSEMNVSTLELGDSALYLCASSLNRGGDTQYFGPGTRLTVL.

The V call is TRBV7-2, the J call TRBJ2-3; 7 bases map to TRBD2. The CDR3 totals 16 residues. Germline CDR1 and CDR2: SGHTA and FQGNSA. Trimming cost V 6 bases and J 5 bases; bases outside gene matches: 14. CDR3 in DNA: TGTGCCAGCAGGGGGAGGGGCGGGGGACGCGGAGATACGCAGTATTTT. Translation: CASRGRGGGRGDTQYF.

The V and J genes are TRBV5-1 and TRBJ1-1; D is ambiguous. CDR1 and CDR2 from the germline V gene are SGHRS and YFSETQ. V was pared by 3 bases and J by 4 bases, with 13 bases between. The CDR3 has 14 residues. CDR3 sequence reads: CASSSAGRTTEAFF. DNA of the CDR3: TGCGCCAGCAGCTCCGCGGGGAGAACCACTGAAGCTTTCTTT.

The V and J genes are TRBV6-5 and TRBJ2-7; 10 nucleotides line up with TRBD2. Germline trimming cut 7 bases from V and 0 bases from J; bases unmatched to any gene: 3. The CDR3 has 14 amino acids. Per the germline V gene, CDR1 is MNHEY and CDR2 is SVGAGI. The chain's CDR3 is CASTLAGDSYEQYF. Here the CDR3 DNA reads TGTGCCAGCACTCTAGCGGGAGACTCCTACGAGCAGTACTTC.

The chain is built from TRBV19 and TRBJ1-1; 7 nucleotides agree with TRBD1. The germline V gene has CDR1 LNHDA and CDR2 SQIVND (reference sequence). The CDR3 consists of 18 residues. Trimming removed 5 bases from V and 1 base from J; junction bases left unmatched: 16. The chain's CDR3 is CASSALGEGASRNTEAFF. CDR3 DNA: TGTGCCAGTAGTGCCCTGGGAGAGGGGGCGTCTAGGAACACTGAAGCTTTCTTT.

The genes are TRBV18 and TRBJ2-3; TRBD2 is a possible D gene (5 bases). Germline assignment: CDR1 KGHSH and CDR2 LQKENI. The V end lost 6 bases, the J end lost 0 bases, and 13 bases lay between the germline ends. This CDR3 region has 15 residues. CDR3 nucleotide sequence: TGTGCCAGCTCTGCACTGGAGGAAAGCACAGATACGCAGTATTTT. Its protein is CASSALEESTDTQYF.

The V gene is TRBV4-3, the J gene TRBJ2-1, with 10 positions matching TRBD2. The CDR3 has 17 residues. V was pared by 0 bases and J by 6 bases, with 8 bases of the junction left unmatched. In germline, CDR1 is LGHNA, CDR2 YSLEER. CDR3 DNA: TGCGCCAGCAGCCAAGATCGGCTCAGCGGGAGGGGCAATGAGCAGTTCTTC. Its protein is CASSQDRLSGRGNEQFF.

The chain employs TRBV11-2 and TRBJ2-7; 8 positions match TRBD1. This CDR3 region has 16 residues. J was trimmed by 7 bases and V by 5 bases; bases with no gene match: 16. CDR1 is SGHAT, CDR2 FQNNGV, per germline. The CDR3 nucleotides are TGTGCCAGCAGCCACAGAGCGTCAGGGGGCGCGGGGGAGCAGTACTTC. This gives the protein CASSHRASGGAGEQYF.

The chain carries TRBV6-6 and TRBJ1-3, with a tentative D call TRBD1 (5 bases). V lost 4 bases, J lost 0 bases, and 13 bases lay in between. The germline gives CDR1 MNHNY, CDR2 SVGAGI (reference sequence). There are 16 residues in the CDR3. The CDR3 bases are TGTGCCAGCAGTTTAGAAGGGGCTATCTCTGGAAACACCATATATTTT. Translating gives CASSLEGAISGNTIYF.

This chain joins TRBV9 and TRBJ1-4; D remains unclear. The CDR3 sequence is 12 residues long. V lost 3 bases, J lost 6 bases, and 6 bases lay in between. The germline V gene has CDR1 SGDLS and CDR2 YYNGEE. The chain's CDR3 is CASSARDEKLFF. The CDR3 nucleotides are TGTGCCAGCAGCGCGAGGGATGAAAAACTGTTTTTT.

CDR3 sequence reads: CASSRTGARGTTDTQYF. The CDR3 coding sequence is TGTGCCAGTAGCCGGACAGGGGCCCGGGGAACCACAGATACGCAGTATTTT. The chain links TRBV19 to TRBJ2-3; 9 bases agree with TRBD1. The germline V gene has CDR1 LNHDA and CDR2 SQIVND (reference sequence). The V gene end was trimmed by 6 bases and the J gene end by 2 bases; junction bases not matched to a gene: 12. The CDR3 has 17 amino acids.

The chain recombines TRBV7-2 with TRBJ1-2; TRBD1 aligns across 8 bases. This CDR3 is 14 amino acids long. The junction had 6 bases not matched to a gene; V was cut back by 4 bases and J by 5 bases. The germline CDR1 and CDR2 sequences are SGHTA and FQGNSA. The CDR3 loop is CASSWPGTGYGYTF. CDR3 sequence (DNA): TGTGCCAGCAGCTGGCCCGGGACAGGATATGGCTACACCTTC.

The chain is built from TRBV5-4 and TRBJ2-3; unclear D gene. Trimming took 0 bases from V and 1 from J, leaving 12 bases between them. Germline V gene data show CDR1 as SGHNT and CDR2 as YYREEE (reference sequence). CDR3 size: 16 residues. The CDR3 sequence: CASSLGSMSGTDTQYF. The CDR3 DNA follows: TGTGCCAGCAGCTTGGGCTCTATGTCGGGCACAGATACGCAGTATTTT.

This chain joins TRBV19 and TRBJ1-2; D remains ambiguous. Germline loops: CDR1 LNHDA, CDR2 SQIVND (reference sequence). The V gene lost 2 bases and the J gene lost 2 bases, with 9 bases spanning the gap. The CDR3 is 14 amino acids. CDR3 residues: CASSIRDYNYGYTF. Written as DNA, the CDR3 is TGTGCCAGTAGTATACGGGATTACAACTATGGCTACACCTTC.

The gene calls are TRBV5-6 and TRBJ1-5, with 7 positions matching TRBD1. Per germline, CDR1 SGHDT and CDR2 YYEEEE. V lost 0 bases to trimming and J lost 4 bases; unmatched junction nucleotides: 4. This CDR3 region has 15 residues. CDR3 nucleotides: TGTGCCAGCAGCTTGGGTGCAGGGGGAAATCAGCCCCAGCATTTT. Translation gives CASSLGAGGNQPQHF.

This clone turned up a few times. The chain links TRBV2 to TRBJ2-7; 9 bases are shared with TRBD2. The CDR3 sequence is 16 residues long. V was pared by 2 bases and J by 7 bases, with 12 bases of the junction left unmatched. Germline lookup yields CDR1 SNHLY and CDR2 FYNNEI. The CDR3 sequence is CASSELRRGGPGEQYF. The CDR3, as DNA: TGTGCCAGCAGTGAACTACGGCGGGGGGGCCCCGGAGAGCAGTACTTC.